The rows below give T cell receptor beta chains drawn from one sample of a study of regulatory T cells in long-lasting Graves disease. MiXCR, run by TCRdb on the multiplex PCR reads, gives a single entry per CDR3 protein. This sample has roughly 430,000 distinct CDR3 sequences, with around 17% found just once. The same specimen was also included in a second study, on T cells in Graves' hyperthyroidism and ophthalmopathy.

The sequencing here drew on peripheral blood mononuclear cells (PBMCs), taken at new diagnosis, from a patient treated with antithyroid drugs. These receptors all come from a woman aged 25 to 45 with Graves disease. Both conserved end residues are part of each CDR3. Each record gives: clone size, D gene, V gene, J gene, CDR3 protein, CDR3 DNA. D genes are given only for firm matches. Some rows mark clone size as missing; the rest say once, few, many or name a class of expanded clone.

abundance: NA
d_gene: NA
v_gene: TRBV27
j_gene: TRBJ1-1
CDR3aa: CASSSLQGMNTEAFF
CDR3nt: TGTGCCAGCAGTTCCCTGCAGGGCATGAACACTGAAGCTTTCTTT

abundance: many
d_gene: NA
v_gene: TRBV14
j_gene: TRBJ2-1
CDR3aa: CASSQDFRGEQFF
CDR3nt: TGTGCCAGCAGCCAAGATTTTAGGGGTGAGCAGTTCTTC

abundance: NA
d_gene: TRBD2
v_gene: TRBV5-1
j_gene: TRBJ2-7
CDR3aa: CASSLGTSAGISSYEQYF
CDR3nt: TGCGCCAGCAGCTTGGGGACTAGCGCGGGGATAAGCTCCTACGAGCAGTACTTC

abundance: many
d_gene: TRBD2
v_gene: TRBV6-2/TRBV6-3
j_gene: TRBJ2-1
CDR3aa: CASSSRTSGRVGNEQFF
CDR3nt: TGTGCCAGCAGTTCTAGGACTAGCGGGAGGGTCGGCAATGAGCAGTTCTTC

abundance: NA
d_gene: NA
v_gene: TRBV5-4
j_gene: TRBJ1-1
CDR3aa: CASRSTGTWWNTEAFF
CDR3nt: TGTGCCAGCAGATCAACAGGGACGTGGTGGAACACTGAAGCTTTCTTT

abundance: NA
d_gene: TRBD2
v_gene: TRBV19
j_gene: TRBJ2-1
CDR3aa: CASRQLAGGLYNEQFF
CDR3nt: TGTGCCAGTAGACAACTAGCGGGAGGCCTATACAATGAGCAGTTCTTC

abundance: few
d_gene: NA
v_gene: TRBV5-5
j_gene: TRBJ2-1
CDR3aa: CASSTTVNSYNEQFF
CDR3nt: TGTGCCAGCAGCACCACAGTTAACTCCTACAATGAGCAGTTCTTC

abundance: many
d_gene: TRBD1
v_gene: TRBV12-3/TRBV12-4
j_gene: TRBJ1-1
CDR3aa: CASSFLGQGEAFF
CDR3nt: TGTGCCAGCAGTTTTTTGGGACAGGGAGAAGCTTTCTTT

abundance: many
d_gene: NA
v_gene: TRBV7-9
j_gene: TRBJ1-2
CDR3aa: CASSLATIDGYTF
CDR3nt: TGTGCCAGCAGCTTAGCGACTATTGATGGCTACACCTTC

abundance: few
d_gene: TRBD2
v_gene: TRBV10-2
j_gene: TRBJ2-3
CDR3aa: CASRDTSGTWTDTQYF
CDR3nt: TGCGCCAGCAGAGATACTAGCGGGACGTGGACAGATACGCAGTATTTT

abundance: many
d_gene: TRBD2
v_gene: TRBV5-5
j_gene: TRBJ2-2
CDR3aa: CASSWGGGRNTGELFF
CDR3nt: TGTGCCAGCAGCTGGGGAGGCGGGAGGAACACCGGGGAGCTGTTTTTT

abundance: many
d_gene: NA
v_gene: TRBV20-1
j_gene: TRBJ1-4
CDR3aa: CSAPLIGARNEKLFF
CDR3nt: TGCAGTGCTCCCCTCATCGGGGCGCGAAATGAAAAACTGTTTTTT

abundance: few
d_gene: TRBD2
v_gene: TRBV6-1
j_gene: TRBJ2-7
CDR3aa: CASRTLLAGGYYEQYF
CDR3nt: TGTGCCAGCAGAACCCTTCTAGCGGGAGGCTACTACGAGCAGTACTTC

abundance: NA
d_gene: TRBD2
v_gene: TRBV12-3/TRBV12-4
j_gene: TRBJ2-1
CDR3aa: CASSLPAGEGEQFF
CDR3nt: TGTGCCAGCAGTTTACCAGCGGGAGAGGGAGAGCAGTTCTTC

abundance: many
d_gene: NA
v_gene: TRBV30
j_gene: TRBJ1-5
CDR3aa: CAWGSRFDQPQHF
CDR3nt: TGTGCCTGGGGATCAAGATTTGATCAGCCCCAGCATTTT

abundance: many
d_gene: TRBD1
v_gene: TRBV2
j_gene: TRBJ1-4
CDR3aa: CATETGGATNEKLFF
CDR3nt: TGTGCCACCGAGACAGGGGGGGCAACTAATGAAAAACTGTTTTTT

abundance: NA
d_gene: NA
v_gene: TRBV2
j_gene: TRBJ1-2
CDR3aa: CASSETGRNYGYTF
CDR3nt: TGTGCCAGCAGTGAAACAGGGCGGAACTATGGCTACACCTTC

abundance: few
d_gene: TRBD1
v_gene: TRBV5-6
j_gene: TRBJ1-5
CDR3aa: CASSQTGRGNQPQHF
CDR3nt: TGTGCCAGCAGCCAGACAGGGAGGGGGAATCAGCCCCAGCATTTT

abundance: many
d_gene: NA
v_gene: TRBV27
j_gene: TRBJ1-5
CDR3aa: CASRAGRGNQPQHF
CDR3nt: TGTGCCAGCAGGGCGGGACGTGGCAATCAGCCCCAGCATTTT

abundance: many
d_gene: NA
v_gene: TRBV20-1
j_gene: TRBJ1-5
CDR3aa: CSARHPGVNQPQHF
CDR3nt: TGCAGTGCTAGACATCCCGGAGTAAATCAGCCCCAGCATTTT

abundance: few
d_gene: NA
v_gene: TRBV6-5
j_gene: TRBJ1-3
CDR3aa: CASSYAVNSGNTIYF
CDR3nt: TGTGCCAGCAGTTACGCAGTGAACTCTGGAAACACCATATATTTT

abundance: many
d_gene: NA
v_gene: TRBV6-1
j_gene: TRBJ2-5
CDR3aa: CASSDSGQETQYF
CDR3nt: TGTGCCAGCAGCGATAGCGGCCAAGAGACCCAGTACTTC

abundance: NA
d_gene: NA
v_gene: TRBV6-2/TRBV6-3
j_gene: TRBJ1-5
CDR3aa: CASRKTGRNQPQHF
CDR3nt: TGTGCCAGCAGAAAAACAGGGCGGAATCAGCCCCAGCATTTT

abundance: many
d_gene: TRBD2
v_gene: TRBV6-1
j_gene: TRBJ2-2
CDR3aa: CAASRLAGANTGELFF
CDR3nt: TGTGCCGCATCAAGACTAGCGGGCGCGAACACCGGGGAGCTGTTTTTT

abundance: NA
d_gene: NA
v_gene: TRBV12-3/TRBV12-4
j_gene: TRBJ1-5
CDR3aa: CASSLARGAVQPQHF
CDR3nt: TGTGCCAGCAGTTTAGCGCGGGGGGCAGTTCAGCCCCAGCATTTT

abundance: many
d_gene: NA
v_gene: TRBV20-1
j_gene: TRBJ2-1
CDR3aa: CSATSGRVSDNEQFF
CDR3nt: TGCAGTGCTACAAGCGGAAGGGTATCCGACAATGAGCAGTTCTTC

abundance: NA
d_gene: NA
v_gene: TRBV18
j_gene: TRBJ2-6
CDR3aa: CASSLSGNWANVLTF
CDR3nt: TGTGCCAGCTCACTATCAGGGAACTGGGCCAACGTCCTGACTTTC

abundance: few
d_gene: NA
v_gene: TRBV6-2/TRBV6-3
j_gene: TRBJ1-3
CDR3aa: CASTTGHNSGNTIYF
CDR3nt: TGTGCCAGCACCACGGGACATAACTCTGGAAACACCATATATTTT

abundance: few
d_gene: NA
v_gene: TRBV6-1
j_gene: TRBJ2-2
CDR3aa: CASTLGGTGELFF
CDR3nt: TGTGCCAGCACCTTGGGTGGAACCGGGGAGCTGTTTTTT

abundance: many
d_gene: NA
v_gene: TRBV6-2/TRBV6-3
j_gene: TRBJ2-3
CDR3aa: CASSDSFSSSDTQYF
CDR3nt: TGTGCCAGCTCCGACAGTTTCAGTAGTTCGGATACGCAGTATTTT

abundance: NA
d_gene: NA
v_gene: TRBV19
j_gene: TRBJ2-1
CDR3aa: CASGKLEQFF
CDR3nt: TGTGCCAGTGGAAAATTAGAGCAGTTCTTC

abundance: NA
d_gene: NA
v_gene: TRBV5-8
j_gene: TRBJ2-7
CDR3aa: CASSRKGGYEQYF
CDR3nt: TGTGCCAGCTCCAGAAAAGGGGGTTACGAGCAGTACTTC

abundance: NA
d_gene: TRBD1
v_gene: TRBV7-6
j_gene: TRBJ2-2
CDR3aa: CASSLRRDRGHTGELFF
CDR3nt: TGTGCCAGCAGCTTACGCCGGGACAGGGGGCACACCGGGGAGCTGTTTTTT

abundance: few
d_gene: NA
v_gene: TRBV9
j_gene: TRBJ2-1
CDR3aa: CASSSGTRANEQFF
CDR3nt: TGTGCCAGCAGCTCCGGGACCAGAGCCAATGAGCAGTTCTTC

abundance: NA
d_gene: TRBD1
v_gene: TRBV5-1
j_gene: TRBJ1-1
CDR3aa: CASSFGTGGLNTEAFF
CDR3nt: TGTGCCAGCAGCTTCGGGACAGGGGGCCTGAACACTGAAGCTTTCTTT

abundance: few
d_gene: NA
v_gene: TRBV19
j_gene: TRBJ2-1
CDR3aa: CASEPGSGDEQFF
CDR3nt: TGTGCCAGCGAACCAGGGTCCGGGGATGAGCAGTTCTTC

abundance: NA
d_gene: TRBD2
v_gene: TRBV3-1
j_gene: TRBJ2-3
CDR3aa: CASSQLAGARVGTDTQYF
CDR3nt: TGTGCCAGCAGCCAATTAGCGGGAGCGAGGGTGGGGACAGATACGCAGTATTTT

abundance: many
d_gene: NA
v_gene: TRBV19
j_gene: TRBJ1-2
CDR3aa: CASSFPGNGYTF
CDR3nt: TGTGCCAGTAGTTTCCCAGGGAATGGCTACACCTTC

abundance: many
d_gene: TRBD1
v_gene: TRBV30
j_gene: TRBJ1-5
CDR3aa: CAWKQGADQPQHF
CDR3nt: TGTGCCTGGAAACAGGGGGCGGATCAGCCCCAGCATTTT

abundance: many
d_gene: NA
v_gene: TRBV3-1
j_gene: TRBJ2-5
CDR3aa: CASSATLGSETQYF
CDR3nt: TGTGCCAGCAGCGCTACCTTGGGGTCAGAGACCCAGTACTTC

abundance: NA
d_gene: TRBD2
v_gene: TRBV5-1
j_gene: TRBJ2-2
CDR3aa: CASSYRTSGRAGELFF
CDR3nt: TGCGCCAGCAGCTATCGGACTAGCGGGAGGGCCGGGGAGCTGTTTTTT

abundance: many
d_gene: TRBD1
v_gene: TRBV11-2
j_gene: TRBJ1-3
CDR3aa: CASSFPTGDSGNTIYF
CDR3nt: TGTGCCAGCAGCTTTCCGACAGGGGACTCTGGAAACACCATATATTTT

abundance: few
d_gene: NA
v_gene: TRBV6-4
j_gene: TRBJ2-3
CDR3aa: CASSPGTYTDTQYF
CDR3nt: TGTGCCAGCAGTCCCGGGACCTACACAGATACGCAGTATTTT

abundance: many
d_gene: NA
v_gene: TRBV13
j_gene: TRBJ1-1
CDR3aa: CASSFQGPNTEAFF
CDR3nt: TGTGCCAGCAGCTTCCAGGGACCGAACACTGAAGCTTTCTTT

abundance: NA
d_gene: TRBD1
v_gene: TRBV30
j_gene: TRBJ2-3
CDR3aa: CAATGGVDTDTQYF
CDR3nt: TGTGCCGCAACAGGGGGCGTTGACACAGATACGCAGTATTTT